This T cell receptor (beta chain) was observed in a study of tumor-infiltrating lymphocytes in primary liver carcinoma. Study at large: Tumor staging was T1-T3 N0M0; sizes spanned 4.2 to 10 cm across. Productive TCRbeta read yields ran from roughly 3.65 to 7.13 million per sample and were similar between tissues.

The length of the CDR3 is 14 residues. Germline V gives CDR1 MNHEY, CDR2 SVGAGI. Taking about 18-31 mg of unsorted bulk tissue, the authors co-extracted RNA and DNA. With 500 ng total RNA as template and a constant-region primer, TCR beta cDNA was made. Libraries of TCR beta came from three nested multiplex PCR rounds with slightly modified ARM-PCR. Investigators reported that the first two PCR rounds, at 10 to 11 cycles each, used TRBV1-TRBV30 forward primers with a C-beta reverse primer. TCRdb re-analysed the multiplex PCR reads in MiXCR, keeping a single row per CDR3 protein. The table lists under 200,000 distinct CDR3 sequences, around 85% of them singletons. Note on this clonotype: Its ends do not fully match the called genes, so a read error is possible.

The TCR was taken from a man aged 35 to 55 with primary liver carcinoma and hepatitis B virus infection. The material sequenced was tumor tissue from primary liver carcinoma. The chain couples TRBV6-5 to TRBJ2-2, with D perhaps matching TRBD2 (5 bases). The chain's CDR3 is CATSYMANTGELLF. CDR3 bases: TGTGCCACCAGTTACATGGCGAACACCGGGGAGCTGCTTTTT.